The clone carrying this T cell receptor beta chain was counted between two and nine times. The sample belongs to a study of blood T cell repertoires in COVID-19. For the study at large: COVID-19 samples, acute and convalescent, were from the United States, Italy and Spain. The analysed material was cDNA or gDNA that came from T cells, B-cell-depleted T cells, or PBMCs.

In the authors' workflow: Amplification of reference gene primers provided the estimated nucleated cell counts. Method: immunoSEQ multiplex PCR; TCRdb's copy keeps in-frame clones and lacks some. V and J calls and clone size are given by that table; D and trimming were obtained from the DNA. The sample holds roughly 250,000 clones; almost 85% are singletons and the top ten take roughly 4%. The V gene end was trimmed by 3 bases and the J gene end by 3 bases; junction bases not matched to a gene: 2. CDR1 is SGDLS and CDR2 is YYNGEE in the germline V gene. There are 14 residues in the CDR3. The sample consisted of peripheral blood. This TCR was recovered from a man aged 45 to 65 with acute or convalescent COVID-19. The chain has TRBV9 and TRBJ2-3; 9 positions agree with TRBD1. CDR3 sequence (DNA): TGTGCCAGCAGCGCCGGACAGGGGACAGATACGCAGTATTTT. Amino acid sequence: CASSAGQGTDTQYF.